The TCR beta chain under discussion was sequenced for a study of shared clonotypes between healthy human individuals. Losses at the gene ends were 6 bases for V and 0 bases for J; bases not matched to a gene: 5. The length of the CDR3 is 15 residues. Germline assignment: CDR1 MDHEN and CDR2 SYDVKM. Measured with immunoSEQ multiplex PCR; TCRdb has only the in-frame clones, and not every one. The repertoire includes around 1.1 million clones, approximately 80% of them detected once, and 0.85% to 1% sits in the top ten. The genes are TRBV28 and TRBJ2-1; 7 positions match TRBD1. The source material was memory CD4+ T cells from PBMCs. The subset here: CD45RA-negative fraction. The sequence derives from a man aged 18 to 30 in good health. Some clones in this sample may be carry-over from other donors' samples. The CDR3 sequence: CASRRDRSSYNEQFF. Here the CDR3 DNA reads TGTGCCAGCAGGAGGGACAGATCCTCCTACAATGAGCAGTTCTTC.